The rows below give T cell receptor beta chains drawn from one sample of a study of cytomegalovirus exposure and HLA in healthy donors. Profiled with immunoSEQ multiplex PCR; TCRdb holds only in-frame clones, not every one. The table includes 140,000 to 150,000 clones, around 90% detected once. What was sequenced was PBMCs. These TCRs come from a man between 18 and 35 years old in good health and CMV-seropositive. Each CDR3 is given with its conserved first and last residue. The D gene is left open where the match is weak. The size of a clone is reported for some rows only, either as once, few or many, or as a class for expanded clones.

clone size: once
J gene: TRBJ2-1
D gene: .
V gene: TRBV6-1
CDR3 protein: CASSVGLTPYNEQFF
CDR3 DNA: TGTGCCAGCAGTGTTGGACTGACCCCCTACAATGAGCAGTTCTTC

clone size: .
J gene: TRBJ1-2
D gene: .
V gene: TRBV2
CDR3 protein: CASSIGDTLDTGYTF
CDR3 DNA: TGTGCCAGCAGTATCGGGGACACCTTAGATACTGGCTACACCTTC

clone size: .
J gene: TRBJ2-2
D gene: TRBD2
V gene: TRBV7-9
CDR3 protein: CASFTSGRARTGELFF
CDR3 DNA: TGTGCCAGCTTTACTAGCGGGAGGGCCCGGACCGGGGAGCTGTTTTTT

clone size: .
J gene: TRBJ1-5
D gene: TRBD1
V gene: TRBV7-9
CDR3 protein: CASSSGGTEDQPQHF
CDR3 DNA: TGTGCCAGCAGCTCCGGTGGGACAGAAGATCAGCCCCAGCATTTT

clone size: .
J gene: TRBJ2-3
D gene: TRBD1
V gene: TRBV2
CDR3 protein: CASDRDRGRPDTQYF
CDR3 DNA: TGTGCCAGCGACCGGGACAGGGGGCGCCCAGATACGCAGTATTTT

clone size: .
J gene: TRBJ2-5
D gene: TRBD2
V gene: TRBV27
CDR3 protein: CASRLAGAVETQYF
CDR3 DNA: TGTGCCAGCAGACTAGCGGGAGCGGTGGAGACCCAGTACTTC

clone size: .
J gene: TRBJ1-2
D gene: TRBD1
V gene: TRBV5-4
CDR3 protein: CASSLAGQGGLVDYGYTF
CDR3 DNA: TGTGCCAGCAGCTTGGCGGGACAGGGTGGTCTTGTGGACTATGGCTACACCTTC

clone size: once
J gene: TRBJ2-3
D gene: TRBD1
V gene: TRBV13
CDR3 protein: CASSSGGEFTDTQYF
CDR3 DNA: TGTGCCAGCAGCTCAGGGGGCGAGTTCACAGATACGCAGTATTTT

clone size: .
J gene: TRBJ1-2
D gene: .
V gene: TRBV5-8
CDR3 protein: CASSLGGVYGYTF
CDR3 DNA: TGTGCCAGCAGTCTCGGGGGTGTCTATGGCTACACCTTC

clone size: .
J gene: TRBJ1-2
D gene: .
V gene: TRBV4-2
CDR3 protein: CASSTGPNYGYTF
CDR3 DNA: TGTGCCAGCAGCACAGGCCCTAACTATGGCTACACCTTC

clone size: many
J gene: TRBJ2-7
D gene: TRBD2
V gene: TRBV15
CDR3 protein: CATSRETSGSDEQYF
CDR3 DNA: TGTGCCACCAGCAGAGAGACTAGCGGGAGCGACGAGCAGTACTTC

clone size: .
J gene: TRBJ1-1
D gene: .
V gene: TRBV5-1
CDR3 protein: CASSLRQINTEAFF
CDR3 DNA: TGCGCCAGCAGCCTACGACAGATAAACACTGAAGCTTTCTTT

clone size: .
J gene: TRBJ1-1
D gene: .
V gene: TRBV7-3
CDR3 protein: CASSLTPVGGAVGDEAFF
CDR3 DNA: TGTGCCAGCAGCTTAACACCCGTTGGAGGGGCGGTTGGAGATGAAGCTTTCTTT

clone size: .
J gene: TRBJ1-6
D gene: .
V gene: TRBV5-3
CDR3 protein: CARSCTSNPLHF
CDR3 DNA: TGTGCCAGAAGCTGTACATCGAATCCCCTCCACTTT

clone size: .
J gene: TRBJ2-2
D gene: .
V gene: TRBV5-1
CDR3 protein: CASSLVAGSTGELFF
CDR3 DNA: TGCGCCAGCAGCTTGGTGGCGGGCAGCACCGGGGAGCTGTTTTTT

clone size: once
J gene: TRBJ2-5
D gene: TRBD1
V gene: TRBV5-1
CDR3 protein: CASSSGQEQETQYF
CDR3 DNA: TGCGCCAGCAGCTCCGGACAGGAGCAAGAGACCCAGTACTTC

clone size: .
J gene: TRBJ1-2
D gene: .
V gene: TRBV12-5
CDR3 protein: CASGLGQAGYTF
CDR3 DNA: TGTGCTAGTGGTTTGGGGCAGGCCGGCTACACCTTC

clone size: .
J gene: TRBJ2-3
D gene: .
V gene: TRBV30
CDR3 protein: CAWSPRGARTDTQYF
CDR3 DNA: TGTGCCTGGAGTCCTCGGGGGGCCCGCACAGATACGCAGTATTTT

clone size: .
J gene: TRBJ2-5
D gene: .
V gene: TRBV6-1
CDR3 protein: CASIPRGYQETQYF
CDR3 DNA: TGTGCCAGCATCCCACGAGGATACCAAGAGACCCAGTACTTC

clone size: .
J gene: TRBJ2-1
D gene: .
V gene: TRBV4-2
CDR3 protein: CASSQSREGLRTIYNEQFF
CDR3 DNA: TGTGCCAGCAGCCAAAGTAGAGAGGGCCTGAGGACGATATACAATGAGCAGTTCTTC

clone size: .
J gene: TRBJ1-2
D gene: .
V gene: TRBV4-1
CDR3 protein: CASSPGRGNYGYTF
CDR3 DNA: TGCGCCAGCAGCCCAGGACGGGGGAACTATGGCTACACCTTC

clone size: .
J gene: TRBJ1-2
D gene: .
V gene: TRBV7-2
CDR3 protein: CASSLAGVYGYTF
CDR3 DNA: TGTGCCAGCTCCCTGGCGGGCGTCTATGGCTACACCTTC

clone size: .
J gene: TRBJ2-2
D gene: TRBD1
V gene: TRBV6-5
CDR3 protein: CASSYRQGNTGELFF
CDR3 DNA: TGTGCCAGCAGTTACAGACAGGGTAACACCGGGGAGCTGTTTTTT

clone size: once
J gene: TRBJ1-1
D gene: TRBD1
V gene: TRBV5-5
CDR3 protein: CASSAQGTAKAFF
CDR3 DNA: TGTGCCAGCAGCGCCCAGGGGACAGCCAAAGCTTTCTTT

clone size: once
J gene: TRBJ2-7
D gene: .
V gene: TRBV5-6
CDR3 protein: CASSPGRSYEQYF
CDR3 DNA: TGTGCCAGCAGCCCTGGGCGCTCCTACGAGCAGTACTTC

clone size: .
J gene: TRBJ2-5
D gene: TRBD1
V gene: TRBV5-8
CDR3 protein: CASSWTGKGAGETQYF
CDR3 DNA: TGTGCCAGCAGCTGGACCGGGAAGGGGGCTGGAGAGACCCAGTACTTC

clone size: .
J gene: TRBJ2-7
D gene: TRBD2
V gene: TRBV29-1
CDR3 protein: CSVEPAGVIPNEQYF
CDR3 DNA: TGCAGCGTTGAACCCGCGGGGGTCATCCCGAACGAGCAGTACTTC

clone size: .
J gene: TRBJ1-5
D gene: .
V gene: TRBV6-5
CDR3 protein: CASSNQRNQPQHF
CDR3 DNA: TGTGCCAGCAGTAACCAGCGAAATCAGCCCCAGCATTTT

clone size: .
J gene: TRBJ2-1
D gene: TRBD2
V gene: TRBV6-4
CDR3 protein: CASSPSGGSDEQFF
CDR3 DNA: TGTGCCAGCAGCCCTAGCGGGGGGTCCGATGAGCAGTTCTTC

clone size: once
J gene: TRBJ2-5
D gene: .
V gene: TRBV27
CDR3 protein: CASGSTGIQETQYF
CDR3 DNA: TGTGCCAGCGGATCTACAGGGATACAAGAGACCCAGTACTTC

clone size: .
J gene: TRBJ2-7
D gene: TRBD2
V gene: TRBV2
CDR3 protein: CAVGLAEPGEQYF
CDR3 DNA: TGTGCCGTGGGACTAGCGGAGCCGGGGGAGCAGTACTTC

clone size: .
J gene: TRBJ2-1
D gene: TRBD2
V gene: TRBV5-1
CDR3 protein: CASSSLSSGSYNEQFF
CDR3 DNA: TGCGCCAGCAGCTCTCTTTCCAGCGGGAGCTACAATGAGCAGTTCTTC

clone size: .
J gene: TRBJ2-5
D gene: .
V gene: TRBV19
CDR3 protein: CASSVRHTGRETQYF
CDR3 DNA: TGTGCCAGTAGTGTAAGACATACAGGGCGAGAGACCCAGTACTTC